The 14 T cell receptor beta chains below come from one sample, sequenced in a study of T cell repertoires in cytomegalovirus infection. Their antigens remain unidentified. TCRdb independently ran MiXCR on the reads; one entry per CDR3 protein. The sample gives roughly 920,000 distinct CDR3 sequences, around 29% of which show up once; over 12% is in the top ten. This specimen was cultured CD8+ T cells from PBMCs, taken from culture after CMV antigen stimulation. Receptors originate from a human donor in good health (CMV status not recorded). Some clones in this sample may be carry-over from other donors' samples.

J is TRBJ1-4 and V is TRBV4-1, with D possibly matching TRBD1 (5 bases). The CDR3 runs to 17 residues. Germline V gives CDR1 MGHRA, CDR2 YSYEKL. The V end was cut by 4 bases, the J end by 6 bases, with 21 bases between. In DNA form, the CDR3 reads TGCGCCAGCAGCCTCCAATTCGACAGCCCGGGCTATGAAAAACTGTTTTTT. Translating gives CASSLQFDSPGYEKLFF.

This clonotype has more than one count but fewer than ten. The CDR3: CASSATPASNQPQHF. Here the CDR3 DNA reads TGTGCCAGCAGCGCCACACCTGCTAGCAATCAGCCCCAGCATTTT. The rearrangement joins TRBV7-6 to TRBJ1-5, with D unresolved. V was cut by 5 bases and J by 0 bases, with 11 bases left in between. The CDR3 consists of 15 residues. Germline V gene lookup returns CDR1 SGHVS and CDR2 FNYEAQ. The whole variable domain, filled in from reference TRBV7-6 and TRBJ1-5, reads GAGVSQSPRYKVTKRGQDVALRCDPISGHVSLYWYRQALGQGPEFLTYFNYEAQQDKSGLPNDRFSAERPEGSISTLTIQRTEQRDSAMYRCASSATPASNQPQHFGDGTRLSIL.

This clonotype was seen more than once but under ten times. CDR3 amino acids: CASSLQGAGAFF. The CDR3, as DNA: TGTGCCAGCAGCTTACAGGGGGCGGGAGCTTTCTTT. This chain connects TRBV7-9 to TRBJ1-1, with 8 bases matching TRBD1. The CDR3 is 12 amino acids. Germline trimming cut 2 bases from V and 10 bases from J; bases unmatched to any gene: 3. Germline lookup yields CDR1 SEHNR and CDR2 FQNEAQ (reference sequence).

This clonotype has ten or more counts. The chain joins TRBV7-9 to TRBJ2-7; TRBD1 might be the D (5 bases). Germline CDR1 and CDR2: SEHNR and FQNEAQ (reference sequence). This CDR3 is built from 13 residues. V was cut by 2 bases and J by 7 bases, with 12 bases left in between. The CDR3 spells CASSLSPGLEQYF. In nucleotides, the CDR3 is TGTGCCAGCAGCTTATCCCCAGGGCTTGAGCAGTACTTC.

This clonotype was counted only a few times. This CDR3 is CSAAGGAGTGELFF. The CDR3 DNA reads as TGCAGCGCTGCAGGGGGGGCCGGGACCGGGGAGCTGTTTTTT. The chain combines TRBV29-1 with TRBJ2-2; D may match TRBD1 or TRBD2 (7 bases each). V was cut by 7 bases and J by 5 bases, with 17 bases left in between. The CDR3 covers 14 residues. Looked up from germline, CDR1 is SQVTM and CDR2 is ANQGSEA.

This clonotype came up a few times. The chain employs TRBV20-1 and TRBJ2-6, with D uncertain. The CDR3 spans 16 residues. Germline CDR1 reads DFQATT; CDR2 reads SNEGSKA (reference sequence). Trimming removed 1 base from V and 2 bases from J, with 12 bases in between. The CDR3 nucleotides read TGCAGTGCTAGAGGGGGTCTAGGTACTGGGGCCAACGTCCTGACTTTC. Residues: CSARGGLGTGANVLTF.

J is TRBJ2-7 and V is TRBV7-9; perhaps TRBD1 as D (5 bases). Trimming cost V 7 bases and J 0 bases, with 19 bases left between them. Germline V CDR1 and CDR2: SEHNR, FQNEAQ (reference sequence). There are 16 residues in the CDR3. The CDR3 DNA follows: TGTGCCAGCACCACCAGTCAGGGTAAATACTCCTACGAGCAGTACTTC. Encoded protein: CASTTSQGKYSYEQYF.

This rearrangement joins TRBV5-6 to TRBJ1-6, with no clear D. Looked up from germline, CDR1 is SGHDT and CDR2 is YYEEEE. CDR3 length: 16 amino acids. Trimming took 0 bases from V and 7 from J, leaving 14 bases between them. This CDR3 is CASSLEVFTLNSPLHF. The CDR3, as DNA: TGTGCCAGCAGCTTGGAGGTGTTTACATTGAATTCACCCCTCCACTTT.

The table lists this clonotype with a count of one. This may arise from a read error, as a much more abundant clone is one base away. This sequence joins TRBV7-6 and TRBJ2-1, with unresolved D. V gave up 7 bases and J gave up 6 bases, with 10 bases separating them. Looked up from germline, CDR1 is SGHVS and CDR2 is FNYEAQ. This CDR3 spans 12 amino acids. The CDR3 spells CASNRSPNEQFF. The CDR3 DNA reads TGTGCCAGCAACAGAAGTCCCAATGAGCAGTTCTTC.

This chain uses TRBV27 with TRBJ2-2; D is undetermined. Trimming took 6 bases from V and 2 from J, leaving 10 bases between them. CDR3 size: 14 residues. Germline values: CDR1 MNHEY, CDR2 SMNVEV (reference sequence). This CDR3 reads CASRNRPNTGELFF. DNA of the CDR3: TGTGCCAGCAGGAATCGACCCAACACCGGGGAGCTGTTTTTT.

V and J are TRBV20-1 and TRBJ2-1; perhaps TRBD1 as D (5 bases). The CDR3 sequence is 11 residues long. Germline CDR1 DFQATT, CDR2 SNEGSKA (reference sequence). Trimming took 2 bases from V and 8 from J, leaving 7 bases between them. The DNA of the CDR3 is TGCAGTGCTAGATTAGGGGATGAGCAGTTCTTC. Amino acids: CSARLGDEQFF.

This chain links TRBV9 with TRBJ1-2; 9 bases match TRBD1. The CDR3 contains 16 residues. Germline V gene lookup returns CDR1 SGDLS and CDR2 YYNGEE. The V and J ends lost 3 bases and 4 bases, in that order; junction bases with no gene match: 10. As DNA, the CDR3 is TGTGCCAGCAGCGCCACTCGACAGGGGGGCGGCTATGGCTACACCTTC. It is translated as CASSATRQGGGYGYTF.

The chain combines TRBV12-3 or TRBV12-4 with TRBJ2-7; 8 nucleotides align to TRBD2. V shed 7 bases and J 3 bases; nucleotides not matched to a gene: 2. This CDR3 region has 12 residues. CDR3 DNA sequence: TGTGCCAGCAACGGGGGGGACTACGAGCAGTACTTC. As protein: CASNGGDYEQYF.

CDR3: CSARVGPEAFF. In DNA form, the CDR3 reads TGCAGTGCTAGAGTGGGGCCTGAAGCTTTCTTT. The chain links TRBV20-1 to TRBJ1-1; D might be TRBD1 (5 bases). The V gene lost 1 base and the J gene lost 6 bases, with 6 bases spanning the gap. The CDR3 sequence is 11 residues long. The germline V gene encodes CDR1 DFQATT and CDR2 SNEGSKA (reference sequence).